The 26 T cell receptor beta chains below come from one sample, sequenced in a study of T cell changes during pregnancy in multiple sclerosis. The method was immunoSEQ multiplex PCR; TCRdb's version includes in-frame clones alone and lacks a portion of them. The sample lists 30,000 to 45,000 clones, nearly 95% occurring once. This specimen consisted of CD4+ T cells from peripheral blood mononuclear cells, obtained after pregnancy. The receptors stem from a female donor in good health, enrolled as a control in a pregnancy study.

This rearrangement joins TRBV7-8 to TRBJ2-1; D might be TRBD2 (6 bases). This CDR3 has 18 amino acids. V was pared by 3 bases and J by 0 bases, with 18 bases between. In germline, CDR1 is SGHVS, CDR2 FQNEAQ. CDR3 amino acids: CASSFGGTTSSSYNEQFF. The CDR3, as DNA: TGTGCCAGCAGCTTCGGCGGGACCACCAGTAGCTCCTACAATGAGCAGTTCTTC. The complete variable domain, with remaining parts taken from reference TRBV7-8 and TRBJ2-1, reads GAGVSQSPRYKVAKRGQDVALRCDPISGHVSLFWYQQALGQGPEFLTYFQNEAQLDKSGLPSDRFFAERPEGSVSTLKIQRTQQEDSAVYLCASSFGGTTSSSYNEQFFGPGTRLTVL.

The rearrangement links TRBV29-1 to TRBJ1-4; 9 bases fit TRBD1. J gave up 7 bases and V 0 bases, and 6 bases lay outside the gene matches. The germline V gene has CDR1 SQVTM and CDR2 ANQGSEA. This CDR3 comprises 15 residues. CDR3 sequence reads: CSVEDRQGVGEKLFF. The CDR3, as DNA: TGCAGCGTTGAAGATCGACAGGGGGTGGGTGAAAAACTGTTTTTT.

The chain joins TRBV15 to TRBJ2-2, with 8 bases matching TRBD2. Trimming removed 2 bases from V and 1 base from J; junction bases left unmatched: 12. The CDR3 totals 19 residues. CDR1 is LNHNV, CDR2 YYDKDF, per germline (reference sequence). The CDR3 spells CATSRPTRASGRNTGELFF. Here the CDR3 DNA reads TGTGCCACCAGCAGACCCACCCGGGCGAGCGGGAGGAACACCGGGGAGCTGTTTTTT.

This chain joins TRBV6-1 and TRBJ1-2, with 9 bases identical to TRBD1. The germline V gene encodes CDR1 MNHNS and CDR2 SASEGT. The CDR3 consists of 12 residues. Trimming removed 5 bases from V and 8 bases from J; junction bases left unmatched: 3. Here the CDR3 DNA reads TGTGCCAGCAGTACAGGGGGCCGCGGCTACACCTTC. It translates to CASSTGGRGYTF.

The CDR3 sequence is CASSSPPGNEQFF. In DNA form, the CDR3 reads TGTGCCAGCAGCTCCCCACCGGGGAATGAGCAGTTCTTC. The V and J genes are TRBV27 and TRBJ2-1; tentative D call: TRBD2 (5 bases). Trimming stripped 6 bases from V and 7 bases from J, with 13 bases between. The length of the CDR3 is 13 residues. Germline V gives CDR1 MNHEY, CDR2 SMNVEV (reference sequence).

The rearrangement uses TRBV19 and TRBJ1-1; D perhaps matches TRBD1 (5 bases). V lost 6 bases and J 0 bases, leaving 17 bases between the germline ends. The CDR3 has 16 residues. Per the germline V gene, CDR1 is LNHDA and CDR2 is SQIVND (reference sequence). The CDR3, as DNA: TGTGCCAGTAGCGCCCCGGGACGGGGGATGAACACTGAAGCTTTCTTT. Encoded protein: CASSAPGRGMNTEAFF.

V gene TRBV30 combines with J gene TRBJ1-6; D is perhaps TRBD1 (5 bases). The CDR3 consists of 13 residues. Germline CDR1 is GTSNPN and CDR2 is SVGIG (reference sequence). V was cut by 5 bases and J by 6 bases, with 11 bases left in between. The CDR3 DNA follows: TGTGCCTGGCATCAGGGTGGTAATTCACCCCTCCACTTT. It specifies CAWHQGGNSPLHF.

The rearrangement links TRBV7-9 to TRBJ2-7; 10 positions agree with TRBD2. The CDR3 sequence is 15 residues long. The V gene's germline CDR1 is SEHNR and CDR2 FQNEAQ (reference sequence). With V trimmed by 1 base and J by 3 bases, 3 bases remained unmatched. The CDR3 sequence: CASSLGLAGYYEQYF. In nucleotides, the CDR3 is TGTGCCAGCAGCTTAGGACTAGCGGGCTACTACGAGCAGTACTTC.

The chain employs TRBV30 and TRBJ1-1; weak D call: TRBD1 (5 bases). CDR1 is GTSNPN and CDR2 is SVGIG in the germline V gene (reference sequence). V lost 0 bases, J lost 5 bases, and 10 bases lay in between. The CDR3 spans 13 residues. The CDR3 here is CAWSVRVGTEAFF. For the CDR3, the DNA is TGTGCCTGGAGTGTCAGGGTGGGGACTGAAGCTTTCTTT.

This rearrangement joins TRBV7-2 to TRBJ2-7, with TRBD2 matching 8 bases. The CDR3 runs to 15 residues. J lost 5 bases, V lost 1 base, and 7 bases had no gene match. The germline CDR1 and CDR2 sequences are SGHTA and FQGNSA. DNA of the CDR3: TGTGCCAGCAGCTTAGAACAGCGGGAGATGGACGAGCAGTACTTC. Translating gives CASSLEQREMDEQYF.

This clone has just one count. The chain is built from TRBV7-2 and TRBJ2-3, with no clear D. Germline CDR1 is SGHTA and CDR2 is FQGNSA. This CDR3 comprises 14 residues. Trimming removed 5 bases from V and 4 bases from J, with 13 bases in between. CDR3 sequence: CASSPPAAADTQYF. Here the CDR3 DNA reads TGTGCCAGCAGCCCCCCGGCGGCGGCAGATACGCAGTATTTT. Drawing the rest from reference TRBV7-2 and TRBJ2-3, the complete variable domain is GAGVSQSPSNKVTEKGKDVELRCDPISGHTALYWYRQSLGQGLEFLIYFQGNSAPDKSGLPSDRFSAERTGGSVSTLTIQRTQQEDSAVYLCASSPPAAADTQYFGPGTRLTVL.

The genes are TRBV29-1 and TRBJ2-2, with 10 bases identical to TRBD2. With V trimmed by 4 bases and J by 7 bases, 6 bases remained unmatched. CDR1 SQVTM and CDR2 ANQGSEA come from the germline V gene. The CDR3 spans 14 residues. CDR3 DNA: TGCAGCGTTGCAAGCGGGAGGGCCGGCGGGGAGCTGTTTTTT. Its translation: CSVASGRAGGELFF.

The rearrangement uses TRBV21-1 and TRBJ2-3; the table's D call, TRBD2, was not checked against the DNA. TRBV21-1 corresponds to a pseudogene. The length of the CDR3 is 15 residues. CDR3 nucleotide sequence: TGTGCCAGCAGCTCCGCTAGCGGGGTGGAAGATACGCAGTATTTT. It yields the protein CASSSASGVEDTQYF.

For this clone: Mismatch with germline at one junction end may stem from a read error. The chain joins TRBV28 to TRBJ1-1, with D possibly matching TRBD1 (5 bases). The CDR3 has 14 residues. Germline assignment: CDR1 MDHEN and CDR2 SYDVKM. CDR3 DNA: TGTGCCAGCAGTTTATCGCGGGACGACACCGAAGCTTTCTTT. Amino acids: CASSLSRDDTEAFF.

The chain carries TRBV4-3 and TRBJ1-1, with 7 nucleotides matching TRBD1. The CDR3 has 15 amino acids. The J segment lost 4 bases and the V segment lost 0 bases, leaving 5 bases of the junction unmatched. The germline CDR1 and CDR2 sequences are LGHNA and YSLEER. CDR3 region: CASSQEGGRGTEAFF. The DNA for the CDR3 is TGCGCCAGCAGCCAAGAAGGGGGCCGGGGCACTGAAGCTTTCTTT.

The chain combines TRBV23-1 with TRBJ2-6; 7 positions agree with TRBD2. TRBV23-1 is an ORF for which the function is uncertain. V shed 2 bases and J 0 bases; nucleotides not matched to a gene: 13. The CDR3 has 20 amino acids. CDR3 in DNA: TGCGCCAGCAGTCAACCGACCCGGGGGGAGCCCCACTCTGGGGCCAACGTCCTGACTTTC. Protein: CASSQPTRGEPHSGANVLTF.

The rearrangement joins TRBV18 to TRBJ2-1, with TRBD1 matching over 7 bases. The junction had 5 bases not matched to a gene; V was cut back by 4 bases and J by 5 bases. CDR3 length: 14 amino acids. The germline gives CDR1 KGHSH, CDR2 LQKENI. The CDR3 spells CASSHNRGNNEQFF. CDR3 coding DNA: TGTGCCAGCTCACACAACAGGGGAAACAATGAGCAGTTCTTC.

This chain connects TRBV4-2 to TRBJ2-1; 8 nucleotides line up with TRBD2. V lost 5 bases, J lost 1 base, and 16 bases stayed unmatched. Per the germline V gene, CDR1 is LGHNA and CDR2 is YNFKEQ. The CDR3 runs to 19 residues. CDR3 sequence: CASSSKGGSGKESYNEQFF. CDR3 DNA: TGTGCCAGCAGCTCCAAGGGGGGTAGCGGGAAAGAATCCTACAATGAGCAGTTCTTC.

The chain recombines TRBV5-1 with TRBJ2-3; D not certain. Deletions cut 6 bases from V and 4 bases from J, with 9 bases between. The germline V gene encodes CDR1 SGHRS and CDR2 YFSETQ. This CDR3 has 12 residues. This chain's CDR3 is CASTGPSDTQYF. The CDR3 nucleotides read TGCGCCAGCACTGGCCCTTCAGATACGCAGTATTTT.

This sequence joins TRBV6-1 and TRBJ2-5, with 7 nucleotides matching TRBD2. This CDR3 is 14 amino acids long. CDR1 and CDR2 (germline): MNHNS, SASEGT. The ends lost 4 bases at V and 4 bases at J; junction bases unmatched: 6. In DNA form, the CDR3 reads TGTGCCAGCAGTGCCGCTAGCGGAGTAGAGACCCAGTACTTC. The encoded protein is CASSAASGVETQYF.

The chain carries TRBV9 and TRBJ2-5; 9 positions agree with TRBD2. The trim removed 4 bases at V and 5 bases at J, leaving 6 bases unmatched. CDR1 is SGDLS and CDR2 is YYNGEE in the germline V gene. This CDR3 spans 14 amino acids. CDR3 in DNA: TGTGCCAGCAGCCAAGCCGGGACTAGCGAGACCCAGTACTTC. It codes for CASSQAGTSETQYF.

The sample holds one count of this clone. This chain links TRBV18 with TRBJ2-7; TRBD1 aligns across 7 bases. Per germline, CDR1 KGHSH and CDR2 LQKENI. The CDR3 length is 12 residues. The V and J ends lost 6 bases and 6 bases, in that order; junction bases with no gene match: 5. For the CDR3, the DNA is TGTGCCAGCTCGCAGACAGGGAGCGAGCAGTACTTC. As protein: CASSQTGSEQYF.

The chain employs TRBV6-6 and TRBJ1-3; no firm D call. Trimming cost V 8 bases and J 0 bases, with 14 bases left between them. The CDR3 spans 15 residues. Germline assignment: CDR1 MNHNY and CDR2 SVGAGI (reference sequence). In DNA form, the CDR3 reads TGTGCCAGCGCGGGTTCCTTGTCCTCTGGAAACACCATATATTTT. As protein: CASAGSLSSGNTIYF.

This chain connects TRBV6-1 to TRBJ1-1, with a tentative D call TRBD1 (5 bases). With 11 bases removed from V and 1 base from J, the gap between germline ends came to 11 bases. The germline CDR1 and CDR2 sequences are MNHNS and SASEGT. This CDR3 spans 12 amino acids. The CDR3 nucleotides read TGTGCCGTCAGGGCTACGAACACTGAAGCTTTCTTT. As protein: CAVRATNTEAFF.

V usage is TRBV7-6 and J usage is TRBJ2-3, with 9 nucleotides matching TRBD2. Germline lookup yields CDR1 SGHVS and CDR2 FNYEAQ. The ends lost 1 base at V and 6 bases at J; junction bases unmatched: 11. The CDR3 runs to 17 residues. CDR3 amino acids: CASSLVSAGGPLDTQYF. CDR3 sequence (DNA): TGTGCCAGCAGCTTAGTTTCTGCGGGAGGGCCATTGGATACGCAGTATTTT.

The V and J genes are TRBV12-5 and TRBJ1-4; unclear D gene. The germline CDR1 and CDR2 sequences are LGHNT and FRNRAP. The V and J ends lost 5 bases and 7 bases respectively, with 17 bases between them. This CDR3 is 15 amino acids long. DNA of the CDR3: TGTGCTAGTGGTCCCGGTACGGGAATAGGTGAAAAACTGTTTTTT. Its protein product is CASGPGTGIGEKLFF.